This TCR beta chain was sequenced in a study of tumour-infiltrating T cells in Burkitt lymphoma. In its sample, this clone was seen once. The CDR3 spans 15 residues. Germline CDR1 LNHNV, CDR2 YYDKDF (reference sequence). Trimming left V 5 bases short and J 3 bases short, with 14 bases between. Assay used: immunoSEQ multiplex PCR; TCRdb lists only in-frame clones, some missing. The sample lists 1,300 or so clones, just over 98% occurring once. Specimen: tumor tissue. The J gene is TRBJ1-5, the V gene TRBV15, with D tentatively TRBD1 (5 bases). The sequence was collected from a human donor with Burkitt lymphoma. The CDR3 here is CATSWGDDDNQPQHF. CDR3 bases: TGTGCCACCAGCTGGGGGGATGACGACAATCAGCCCCAGCATTTT.